The next 15 T cell receptor beta chains were all read from a single sample in a study of T-cell reconstitution after alpha-beta-depleted transplantation in children. Unique molecular identifiers tagged the TCRbeta library. TCRdb processed the PCR reads anew with MiXCR; each CDR3 protein has one entry. The sample records a few hundred thousand distinct CDR3 sequences, 10% to 15% being singletons. The sample was PBMCs, mostly from graft donor cells, taken 360 days after TCRalphabeta/CD19-depleted stem cell transplant. The receptors were sampled from a male patient younger than 18 who had a stem cell transplant for acute myeloid leukemia, so the T cells may come from the graft donor.

This clonotype has more than one count but fewer than ten. The chain recombines TRBV12-3 or TRBV12-4 with TRBJ2-3; 14 bases fit TRBD2. This CDR3 comprises 17 residues. Trimming took 0 bases from V and 5 from J; bases not matched to a gene: 4. The CDR3 DNA is TGTGCCAGCAGTTTAGCGGGGACTAGCGGGAGTATAGATACGCAGTATTTT. Its translation is CASSLAGTSGSIDTQYF.

This clonotype was seen a handful of times. The genes are TRBV20-1 and TRBJ2-7; weak D call: TRBD2 (6 bases). The CDR3 is 15 residues long. V shed 2 bases and J shed 2 bases, with 16 bases lying between them. The germline V gene has CDR1 DFQATT and CDR2 SNEGSKA (reference sequence). In nucleotides, the CDR3 is TGCAGTGCTAGACCCGGGGCGGGATCCGCCTACGAGCAGTACTTC. This sequence encodes CSARPGAGSAYEQYF.

This clonotype was seen a handful of times. CDR3 sequence (DNA): TGTGCCAGCAAATTACTAGGGACAACTAGCACAGATACGCAGTATTTT. Translation gives CASKLLGTTSTDTQYF. The J gene is TRBJ2-3, the V gene TRBV6-2 or TRBV6-3; D possibly corresponds to TRBD1 (6 bases). The CDR3 sequence is 16 residues long. Germline values: CDR1 MNHEY, CDR2 SVGEGT. With 7 bases removed from V and 0 bases from J, the gap between germline ends came to 17 bases.

The rearrangement uses TRBV6-6 and TRBJ1-6; D unclear. The CDR3 loop spans 11 amino acids. Germline V lookup: CDR1 MNHNY, CDR2 SVGAGI (reference sequence). The germline V and J ends were trimmed by 4 bases and 13 bases, with 8 bases remaining between them. The CDR3 coding sequence is TGTGCCAGCAGTTCTCCAGCGCCCCTCCACTTT. It codes for CASSSPAPLHF.

This clonotype was picked up a small number of times. The chain combines TRBV29-1 with TRBJ2-1; TRBD1 might be the D (6 bases). The germline V and J ends were trimmed by 7 bases and 4 bases, with 20 bases remaining between them. Per germline, CDR1 SQVTM and CDR2 ANQGSEA. The CDR3 is 15 residues long. The CDR3 loop is CSASHEDSSYNEQFF. For the CDR3, the DNA is TGCAGCGCCTCACACGAGGACAGCTCATACAATGAGCAGTTCTTC.

The chain combines TRBV5-1 with TRBJ1-3; 7 bases line up with TRBD1. The V gene end was trimmed by 0 bases and the J gene end by 0 bases; junction bases not matched to a gene: 3. Germline V gene sequence: CDR1 SGHRS, CDR2 YFSETQ. The CDR3 loop spans 16 amino acids. The CDR3 coding sequence is TGCGCCAGCAGCTTGGACAGGGGATACTCTGGAAACACCATATATTTT. Translated, it gives CASSLDRGYSGNTIYF.

This clonotype was seen a few times. The chain carries TRBV7-3 and TRBJ2-1; 9 nucleotides line up with TRBD2. The germline V gene encodes CDR1 SGHTA and CDR2 FQGTGA. The CDR3 is made up of 16 amino acids. V lost 5 bases, J lost 5 bases, and 10 bases stayed unmatched. This CDR3 reads CASSDGTSYSDNEQFF. DNA of the CDR3: TGTGCCAGCAGCGATGGGACTAGCTATTCCGACAATGAGCAGTTCTTC.

V gene TRBV29-1 combines with J gene TRBJ1-2, with TRBD1 matching over 7 bases. V lost 0 bases, J lost 4 bases, and 5 bases stayed unmatched. The CDR3 contains 14 residues. Per germline, CDR1 SQVTM and CDR2 ANQGSEA. The CDR3 spells CSVEDKKGAYGYTF. CDR3 nucleotides: TGCAGCGTTGAAGATAAAAAGGGGGCCTATGGCTACACCTTC.

Only a few counts were recorded for this clonotype. V gene TRBV20-1 combines with J gene TRBJ2-2, with 10 bases matching TRBD2. This CDR3 spans 17 amino acids. The junction had 6 bases not matched to a gene; V was cut back by 0 bases and J by 2 bases. Germline V gene lookup returns CDR1 DFQATT and CDR2 SNEGSKA (reference sequence). In DNA form, the CDR3 reads TGCAGTGCTAGAGATAGAGGACTAGCGGTTAACACCGGGGAGCTGTTTTTT. Its translation is CSARDRGLAVNTGELFF.

This clonotype was found a few times. J is TRBJ2-7 and V is TRBV29-1; no definite D call. Germline V lookup: CDR1 SQVTM, CDR2 ANQGSEA. With 6 bases removed from V and 7 bases from J, the gap between germline ends came to 16 bases. The CDR3 has 12 amino acids. The CDR3 protein is CSVEDRPREQYF. The CDR3, as DNA: TGCAGCGTAGAGGACCGGCCTCGGGAGCAGTACTTC.

The V and J genes are TRBV28 and TRBJ2-5, with TRBD2 matching 7 bases. This CDR3 contains 17 residues. The V gene's germline CDR1 is MDHEN and CDR2 SYDVKM. V gave up 2 bases and J gave up 5 bases; unmatched junction bases: 14. The CDR3 coding sequence is TGTGCCAGCAGTTTAATCCTTCCTTGGCGGGAGAGGGAGACCCAGTACTTC. Translation: CASSLILPWRERETQYF.

This clonotype was observed a handful of times. The rearrangement joins TRBV12-3 or TRBV12-4 to TRBJ1-5, with D perhaps TRBD1 (5 bases). The CDR3 sequence is 15 residues long. Trimming removed 3 bases from V and 9 bases from J, with 18 bases in between. The CDR3 DNA follows: TGTGCCAGCAGTTTCGGGCGGGGGGTTGTAAGGCCCCAGCATTTT. Its protein is CASSFGRGVVRPQHF.

This clonotype was recorded at least ten times. The chain couples TRBV28 to TRBJ2-1; D uncertain. The germline V and J ends were trimmed by 4 bases and 7 bases, with 11 bases remaining between them. The V gene's germline CDR1 is MDHEN and CDR2 SYDVKM. The CDR3 sequence is 13 residues long. The CDR3 spells CASSSLYGNEQFF. CDR3 nucleotide sequence: TGTGCCAGCAGTTCATTATACGGAAATGAGCAGTTCTTC.

This clonotype was found a few times. This chain links TRBV4-2 with TRBJ1-5; D unclear. The V end lost 7 bases, the J end lost 4 bases, and 17 bases lay between the germline ends. This CDR3 contains 15 residues. The germline V gene has CDR1 LGHNA and CDR2 YNFKEQ. The DNA of the CDR3 is TGTGCCAGCAAAGAGGGAATGATGGAAAATCAGCCCCAGCATTTT. It encodes CASKEGMMENQPQHF.

In its sample, this clonotype was seen many times. The chain combines TRBV20-1 with TRBJ1-1; unclear D gene. Trimming took 8 bases from V and 1 from J, leaving 17 bases between them. This CDR3 is 14 amino acids long. Germline V gives CDR1 DFQATT, CDR2 SNEGSKA (reference sequence). DNA for the CDR3: TGCAGTACCATCTGGGTAGTGAGGAACACTGAAGCTTTCTTT. This gives the protein CSTIWVVRNTEAFF.